The clone carrying this T cell receptor beta chain appeared once. Antigen unknown. TCRdb analysed the 5' RACE reads with MiXCR anew, one entry per CDR3 protein. The data hold 350,000 to 550,000 distinct CDR3 sequences, with approximately 18% observed a single time. These data originate in a study of T cells after yellow fever vaccination. Study information: SMART-Seq v4 Ultra Low Input served to prepare low-cell-number fractions. Study results and limitations: Repertoires obtained by FACS sorting could include abundant clonotypes that entered as contaminants from the bulk population.

Trimming stripped 5 bases from V and 9 bases from J, with 17 bases between. The V gene's germline CDR1 is DFQATT and CDR2 SNEGSKA (reference sequence). This CDR3 contains 14 residues. The receptor's source is a man aged 18-30 years who received the YFV17D yellow fever vaccine. Specimen: PBMCs, collected before the yellow fever booster vaccination. V and J are TRBV20-1 and TRBJ1-6; D is perhaps TRBD1 (5 bases). The CDR3 here is CSADTGTSASPLHF. CDR3 nucleotide sequence: TGCAGTGCTGATACCGGGACTAGCGCTTCACCCCTCCACTTT.